A single sample gave rise to the 5 T cell receptor beta chains below, sequenced in a study of OX40 agonist ivuxolimab in advanced cancers. Some clones are missing from TCRdb's copy, which holds only in-frame ones; the method was immunoSEQ multiplex PCR. The sample has about 64,000 clones; approximately 84% are singletons. The sample here was CD4+ or CD8+ T cells sorted from blood, taken in a trial of the OX40 agonist ivuxolimab. These receptors came from an adult with an advanced solid tumor such as melanoma, head and neck, liver or kidney cancer.

This chain's CDR3 is CASSRIKSPLHF. CDR3 in DNA: TGTGCCAGCAGTCGAATAAAATCACCCCTCCACTTT. The chain employs TRBV27 and TRBJ1-6; D not resolved. Trimming pared 5 bases from V and 10 bases from J, leaving 9 bases between. This CDR3 has 12 amino acids. Germline CDR1 and CDR2: MNHEY and SMNVEV (reference sequence).

The table lists this clone with a few counts. This chain links TRBV5-4 with TRBJ1-5, with D maybe TRBD1 (5 bases). With 4 bases removed from V and 3 bases from J, the gap between germline ends came to 11 bases. The length of the CDR3 is 14 residues. Per germline, CDR1 SGHNT and CDR2 YYREEE (reference sequence). The CDR3 sequence: CASSQMGPNQPQHF. Written as DNA, the CDR3 is TGTGCCAGCAGCCAGATGGGGCCCAATCAGCCCCAGCATTTT.

The rearrangement joins TRBV4-2 to TRBJ1-1; D is uncertain. The CDR3 runs 13 residues. In germline, CDR1 is LGHNA, CDR2 YNFKEQ. With 0 bases removed from V and 8 bases from J, the gap between germline ends came to 10 bases. The CDR3 coding sequence is TGTGCCAGCAGCCAAGATTTGAGGGTCGAAGCTTTCTTT. Its translation: CASSQDLRVEAFF.

This chain joins TRBV4-1 and TRBJ2-6; 9 nucleotides agree with TRBD1. The CDR3 contains 18 residues. The germline V gene has CDR1 MGHRA and CDR2 YSYEKL. V lost 2 bases, J lost 4 bases, and 9 bases stayed unmatched. As DNA, the CDR3 is TGCGCCAGCAGCCAACCCCGGGACAGGGCATGGGGGGCCAACGTCCTGACTTTC. Its translation: CASSQPRDRAWGANVLTF.

The chain is built from TRBV19 and TRBJ2-7; D is unclear. The CDR3 has 13 amino acids. V gave up 4 bases and J gave up 3 bases, with 10 bases separating them. Germline V gene data show CDR1 as LNHDA and CDR2 as SQIVND (reference sequence). The CDR3 loop reads CASSKGSFYEQYF. The CDR3 DNA sequence: TGTGCCAGTAGTAAAGGAAGCTTCTACGAGCAGTACTTC.